This T cell receptor (beta chain) was sequenced during a study of blood T cell repertoires in COVID-19. Study information: Both acute and convalescent COVID-19 samples were obtained from the United States, Italy and Spain.

The V end lost 4 bases, the J end lost 0 bases, and 11 bases lay between the germline ends. The CDR3 sequence is 16 residues long. CDR1 SGHDT and CDR2 YYEEEE come from the germline V gene. Original handling: Scientists estimated how many nucleated cells there were by amplifying reference gene primers. The protocol was immunoSEQ multiplex PCR, while the TCRdb copy is restricted to in-frame clones and leaves out a portion. The DNA gave D and trimming, while V, J and clone size come from that table. This sample carries around 460,000 clones, 80% to 90% of them seen once, and the ten largest clones take 0.65% to 1%.

The chain is built from TRBV5-6 and TRBJ2-6; TRBD1 is a possible D gene (5 bases). The sequence came from a man younger than 35 with COVID-19, enrolled during active disease. Sequencing was carried out using peripheral blood. The CDR3 loop is CASSLGRGSGANVLTF. CDR3 nucleotides: TGTGCCAGCAGCCTTGGAAGGGGCTCTGGGGCCAACGTCCTGACTTTC.